One and the same sample provided the 3 T cell receptor beta chains below, sequenced in a study of tumor-infiltrating lymphocytes in primary liver carcinoma. Blood RNA originated from unsorted whole blood, with germline DNA additionally extracted. Priming with a constant-region primer yielded TCR beta cDNA from about 500 ng total RNA. Slightly modified ARM-PCR, run as three nested multiplex PCR rounds, produced the TCR beta libraries. The opening two PCR rounds, about 11 cycles each, paired TRBV1-TRBV30 forward primers with a C-beta reverse primer. Each CDR3 protein is one row after TCRdb ran MiXCR on the multiplex PCR reads. The data show under 200,000 distinct CDR3 sequences, 65% seen once. Sequencing input: peripheral blood. Every receptor here comes from a woman in her sixties with primary liver carcinoma and hepatitis B virus infection.

With regard to this clonotype: Given a much more abundant clone one base away, this may be a read error. The genes are TRBV10-1 and TRBJ2-7; D possibly corresponds to TRBD2 (5 bases). Germline CDR1 reads WNHNN; CDR2 reads SYGVQD (reference sequence). CDR3 size: 11 residues. Trimming took 7 bases from V and 3 from J, leaving 7 bases between them. CDR3 region: CASNRGYEQYF. The DNA of the CDR3 is TGCGCCAGCAACCGGGGCTACGAGCAGTACTTC.

This clonotype was counted once. The chain is built from TRBV11-2 and TRBJ2-3; TRBD2 is a possible D gene (7 bases). The CDR3 is made up of 17 amino acids. The V gene's germline CDR1 is SGHAT and CDR2 FQNNGV. This CDR3 reads CACSLGGLTYRSDTQYF. The CDR3, as DNA: TGTGCATGCAGCTTAGGGGGACTAACGTACAGGTCAGATACGCAGTATTTT.

The chain joins TRBV10-3 to TRBJ1-2; weak D call: TRBD1 (5 bases). CDR1 and CDR2 from the germline V gene are ENHRY and SYGVKD. V was clipped by 4 bases and J by 5 bases, with 17 bases between them. The CDR3 extends over 15 amino acids. The CDR3 is CAISGSTVDMYGYTF. CDR3 nucleotides: TGTGCCATCAGTGGGTCGACAGTGGATATGTATGGCTACACCTTC.